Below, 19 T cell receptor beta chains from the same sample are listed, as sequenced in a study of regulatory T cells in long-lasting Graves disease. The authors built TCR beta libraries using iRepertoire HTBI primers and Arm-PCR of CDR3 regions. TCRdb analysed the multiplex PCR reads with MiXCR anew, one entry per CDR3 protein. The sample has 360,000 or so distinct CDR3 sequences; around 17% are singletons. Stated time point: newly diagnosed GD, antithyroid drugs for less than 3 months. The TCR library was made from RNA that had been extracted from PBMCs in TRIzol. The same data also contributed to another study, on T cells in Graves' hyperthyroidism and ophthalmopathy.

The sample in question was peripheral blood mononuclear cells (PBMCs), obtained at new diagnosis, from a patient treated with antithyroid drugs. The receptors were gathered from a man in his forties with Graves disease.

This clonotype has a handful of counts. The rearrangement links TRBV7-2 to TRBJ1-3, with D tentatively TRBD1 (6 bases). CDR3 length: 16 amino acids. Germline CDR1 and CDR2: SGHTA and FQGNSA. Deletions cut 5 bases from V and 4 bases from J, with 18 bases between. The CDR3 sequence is CASSPSPGTSGNTIYF. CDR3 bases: TGTGCCAGCAGCCCCTCACCCGGGACATCGGGAAACACCATATATTTT.

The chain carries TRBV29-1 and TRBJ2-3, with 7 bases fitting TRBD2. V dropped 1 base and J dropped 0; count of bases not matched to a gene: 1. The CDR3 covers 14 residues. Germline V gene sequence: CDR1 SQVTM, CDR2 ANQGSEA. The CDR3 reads CSVEGGGSTDTQYF. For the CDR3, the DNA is TGCAGCGTTGAAGGGGGGGGGAGCACAGATACGCAGTATTTT.

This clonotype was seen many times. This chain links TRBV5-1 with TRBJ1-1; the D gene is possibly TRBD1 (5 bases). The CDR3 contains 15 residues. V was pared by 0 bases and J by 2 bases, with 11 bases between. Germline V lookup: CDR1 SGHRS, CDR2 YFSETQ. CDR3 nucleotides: TGCGCCAGCAGCTTGGATCTGACAGTTAACACTGAAGCTTTCTTT. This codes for CASSLDLTVNTEAFF.

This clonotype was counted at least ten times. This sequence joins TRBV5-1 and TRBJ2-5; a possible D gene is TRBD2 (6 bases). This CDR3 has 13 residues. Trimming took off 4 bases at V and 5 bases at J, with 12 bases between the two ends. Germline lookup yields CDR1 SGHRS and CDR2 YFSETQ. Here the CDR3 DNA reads TGCGCCAGCAGCCCGGCGGGGACCGAGACCCAGTACTTC. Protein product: CASSPAGTETQYF.

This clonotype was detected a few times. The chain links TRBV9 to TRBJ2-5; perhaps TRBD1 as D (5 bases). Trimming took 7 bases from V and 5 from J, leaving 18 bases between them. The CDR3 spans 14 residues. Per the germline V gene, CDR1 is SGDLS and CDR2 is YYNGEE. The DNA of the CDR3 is TGTGCCAGCGCAGGGCCCCAGGCCGCGGAGACCCAGTACTTC. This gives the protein CASAGPQAAETQYF.

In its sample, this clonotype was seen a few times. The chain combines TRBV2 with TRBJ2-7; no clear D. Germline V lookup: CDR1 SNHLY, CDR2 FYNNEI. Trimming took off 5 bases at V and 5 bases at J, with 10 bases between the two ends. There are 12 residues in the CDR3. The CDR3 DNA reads TGTGCCAGCAGTTACACAAGGAACGAGCAGTACTTC. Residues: CASSYTRNEQYF.

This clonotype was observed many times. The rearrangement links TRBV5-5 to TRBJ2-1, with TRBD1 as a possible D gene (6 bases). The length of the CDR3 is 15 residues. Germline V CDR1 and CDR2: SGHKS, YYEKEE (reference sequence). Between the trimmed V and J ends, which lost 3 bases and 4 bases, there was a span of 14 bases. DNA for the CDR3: TGTGCCAGCAGCTCGGACAGTCCCTTTTACAATGAGCAGTTCTTC. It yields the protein CASSSDSPFYNEQFF.

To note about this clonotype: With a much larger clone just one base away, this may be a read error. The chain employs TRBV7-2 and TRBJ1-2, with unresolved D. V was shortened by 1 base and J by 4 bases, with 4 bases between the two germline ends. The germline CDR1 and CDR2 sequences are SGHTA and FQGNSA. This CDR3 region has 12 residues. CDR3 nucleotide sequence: TGTGCCAGCAGCTTAGAGACCTATGGCTACACCTTC. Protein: CASSLETYGYTF.

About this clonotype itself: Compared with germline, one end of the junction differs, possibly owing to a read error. The CDR3 sequence: CASSQDVGGAPPGELFF. CDR3 DNA sequence: TGCGCCAGCAGCCAAGATGTTGGGGGGGCCCCTCCCGGGGAGCTGTTTTTT. The rearrangement joins TRBV11-2 to TRBJ2-2, with a possible D match to TRBD2 (7 bases). Per germline, CDR1 SGHAT and CDR2 FQNNGV. The CDR3 runs 17 residues.

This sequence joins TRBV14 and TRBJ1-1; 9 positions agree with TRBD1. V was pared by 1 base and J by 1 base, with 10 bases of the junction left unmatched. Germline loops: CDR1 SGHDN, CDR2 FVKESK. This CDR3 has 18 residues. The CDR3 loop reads CASSQGRDRAPWNTEAFF. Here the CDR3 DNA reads TGTGCCAGCAGCCAAGGCCGGGACAGGGCTCCATGGAACACTGAAGCTTTCTTT. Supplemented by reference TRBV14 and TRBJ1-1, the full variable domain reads EAGVTQFPSHSVIEKGQTVTLRCDPISGHDNLYWYRRVMGKEIKFLLHFVKESKQDESGMPNNRFLAERTGGTYSTLKVQPAELEDSGVYFCASSQGRDRAPWNTEAFFGQGTRLTVV.

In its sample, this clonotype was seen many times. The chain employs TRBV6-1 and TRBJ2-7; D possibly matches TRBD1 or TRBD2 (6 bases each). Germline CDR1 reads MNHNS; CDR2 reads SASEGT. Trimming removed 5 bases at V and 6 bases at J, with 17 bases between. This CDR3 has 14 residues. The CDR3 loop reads CASSKLGGNIEQYF. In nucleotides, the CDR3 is TGTGCCAGCAGTAAATTGGGGGGCAATATCGAGCAGTACTTC.

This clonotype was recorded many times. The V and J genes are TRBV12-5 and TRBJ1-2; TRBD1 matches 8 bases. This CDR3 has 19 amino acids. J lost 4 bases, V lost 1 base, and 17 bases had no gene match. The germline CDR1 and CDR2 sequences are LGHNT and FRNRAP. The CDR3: CASGLATHRDRKRGYGYTF. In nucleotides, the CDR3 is TGTGCTAGTGGTTTGGCCACCCATAGGGACAGGAAAAGAGGCTATGGCTACACCTTC.

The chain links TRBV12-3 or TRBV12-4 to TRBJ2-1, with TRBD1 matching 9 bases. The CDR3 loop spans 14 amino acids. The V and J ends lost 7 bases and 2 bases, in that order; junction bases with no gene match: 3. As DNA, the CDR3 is TGTGCCAGCATTAGGACAGGGGCCTACAATGAGCAGTTCTTC. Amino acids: CASIRTGAYNEQFF.

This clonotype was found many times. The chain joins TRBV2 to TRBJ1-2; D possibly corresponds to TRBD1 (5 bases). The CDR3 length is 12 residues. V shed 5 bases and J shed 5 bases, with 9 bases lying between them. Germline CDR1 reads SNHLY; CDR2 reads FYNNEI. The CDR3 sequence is CASSPGSYGYTF. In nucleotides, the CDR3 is TGTGCCAGCAGTCCAGGGTCTTATGGCTACACCTTC. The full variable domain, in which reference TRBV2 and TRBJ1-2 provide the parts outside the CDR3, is EPEVTQTPSHQVTQMGQEVILRCVPISNHLYFYWYRQILGQKVEFLVSFYNNEISEKSEIFDDQFSVERPDGSNFTLKIRSTKLEDSAMYFCASSPGSYGYTFGSGTRLTVV.

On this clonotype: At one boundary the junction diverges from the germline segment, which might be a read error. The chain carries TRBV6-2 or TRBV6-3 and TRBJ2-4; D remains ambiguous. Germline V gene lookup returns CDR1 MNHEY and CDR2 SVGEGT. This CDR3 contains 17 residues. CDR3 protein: CAGSYLSRSPAKNIQYF. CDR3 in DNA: TGTGCCGGCAGTTACTTAAGTCGGAGTCCCGCCAAAAACATTCAGTACTTC.

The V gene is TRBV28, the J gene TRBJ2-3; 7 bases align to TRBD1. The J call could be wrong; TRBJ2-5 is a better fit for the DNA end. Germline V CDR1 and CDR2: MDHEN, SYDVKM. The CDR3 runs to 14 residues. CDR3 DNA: TGTGCCAGCAGTTTACGACAGGGTGGGGGGACCCAGTACTTC. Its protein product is CASSLRQGGGTQYF.

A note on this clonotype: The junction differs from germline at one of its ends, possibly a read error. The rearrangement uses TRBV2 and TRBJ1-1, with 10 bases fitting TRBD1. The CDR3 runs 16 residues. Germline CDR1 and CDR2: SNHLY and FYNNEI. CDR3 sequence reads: CASSRQGGTGATEAFF. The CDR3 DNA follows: TGCGCCAGCAGCCGACAAGGGGGGACAGGGGCCACTGAAGCTTTCTTT.

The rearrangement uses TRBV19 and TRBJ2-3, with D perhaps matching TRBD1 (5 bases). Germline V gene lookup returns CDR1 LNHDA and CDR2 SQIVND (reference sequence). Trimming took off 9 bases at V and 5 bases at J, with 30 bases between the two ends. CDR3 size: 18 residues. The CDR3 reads CASPGGCLGVFLRDTQYF. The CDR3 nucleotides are TGTGCCAGCCCCGGTGGGTGCTTAGGGGTTTTCTTGAGAGATACGCAGTATTTT.

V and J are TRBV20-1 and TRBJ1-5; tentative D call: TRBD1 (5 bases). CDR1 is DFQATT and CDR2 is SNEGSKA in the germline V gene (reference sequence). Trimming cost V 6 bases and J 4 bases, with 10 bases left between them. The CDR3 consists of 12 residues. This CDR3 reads CSAGHPNQPQHF. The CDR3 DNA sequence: TGCAGTGCCGGACATCCTAATCAGCCCCAGCATTTT.